The rows below give T cell receptor beta chains drawn from one sample of a study of blood T cell repertoires in COVID-19. Repertoires were generated with immunoSEQ multiplex PCR, while TCRdb's copy carries only in-frame clones and drops some. The data contain some 120,000 clones, approximately 85% of them seen just once; the ten biggest clones take up about 5.7%. Source material: peripheral blood. The origin of the receptors is a human donor in a cohort sampled during active COVID-19. CDR3s include the opening cysteine and the closing phenylalanine or tryptophan. The D gene is left open where the match is weak. Size is omitted from some rows. Given values are once, few, many or a class for expanded clones.

D	V	size	J	DNA	CDR3
.	TRBV3-1/TRBV3-2	.	TRBJ1-1	TGTGCCAGCAGCCGAGCCCGGGAAGCTTTCTTT	CASSRAREAFF
.	TRBV7-2	.	TRBJ2-2	TGTGCCAGCAGCTTATCTAGGGGGGAGCTGTTTTTT	CASSLSRGELFF
.	TRBV18	.	TRBJ2-5	TGTGCCAGCTCACCAAATAGGGGTCAAGAGACCCAGTACTTC	CASSPNRGQETQYF
TRBD1	TRBV5-5	.	TRBJ1-3	TGTGCCAGTTCGACAGGGACTGGAAACACCATATATTTT	CASSTGTGNTIYF
TRBD1	TRBV19	.	TRBJ1-4	TGTGCCAGTAGCAAGACAGGGGGCCTTGGCGAAAAACTGTTTTTT	CASSKTGGLGEKLFF
.	TRBV11-2	.	TRBJ2-5	TGTGCCAGCAGCCCCTACAGCGGACCCCAAGAGACCCAGTACTTC	CASSPYSGPQETQYF
TRBD1	TRBV24-1	.	TRBJ1-2	TGTGCCACCAGTGACCTACAGGGGCAAGGAGGCTACACCTTC	CATSDLQGQGGYTF
TRBD1	TRBV28	.	TRBJ1-5	TGTGCCAGCAGTTTATACGGGACAGCCAGCAATCAGCCCCAGCATTTT	CASSLYGTASNQPQHF
.	TRBV5-5	.	TRBJ2-3	TGTGCCAGCAGCTTGGCGGCAGATACGCAGTATTTT	CASSLAADTQYF
TRBD2	TRBV30	.	TRBJ2-2	TGTGCCTGGAGACTTTCGGGACTAGCGGGGGGGGAGCTGTTTTTT	CAWRLSGLAGGELFF
.	TRBV7-2	.	TRBJ2-7	TGTGCCAGCAGCCCGGAACTAGCCCCCGGGCGCGAGCAGTACTTC	CASSPELAPGREQYF
TRBD1	TRBV4-1	.	TRBJ2-7	TGCGCCAGCAGCCATACCGGGACAGGGGGGGACGAGCAGTACTTC	CASSHTGTGGDEQYF
TRBD2	TRBV7-3	once	TRBJ2-1	TGTGCCAGCAGCTTAATCAGCGGACTAGCGGGGGGATACAATGAGCAGTTCTTC	CASSLISGLAGGYNEQFF
.	TRBV2	.	TRBJ2-1	TGTGCCAGCAGTGAAAACAGCAATGAGCAGTTCTTC	CASSENSNEQFF
.	TRBV3-1/TRBV3-2	.	TRBJ2-5	TGTGCCAGCAGGGGGGGAGAGACCCAGTACTTC	CASRGGETQYF